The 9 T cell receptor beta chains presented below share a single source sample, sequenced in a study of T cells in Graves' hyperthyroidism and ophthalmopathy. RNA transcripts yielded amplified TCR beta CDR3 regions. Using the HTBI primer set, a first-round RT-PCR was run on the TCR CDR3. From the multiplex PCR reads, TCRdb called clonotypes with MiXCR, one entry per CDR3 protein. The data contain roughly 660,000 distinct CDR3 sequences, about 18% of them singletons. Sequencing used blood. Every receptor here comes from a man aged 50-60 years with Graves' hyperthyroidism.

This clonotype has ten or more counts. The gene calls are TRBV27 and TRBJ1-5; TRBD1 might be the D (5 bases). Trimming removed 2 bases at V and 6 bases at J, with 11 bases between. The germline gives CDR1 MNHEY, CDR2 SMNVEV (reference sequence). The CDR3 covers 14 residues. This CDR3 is CASSLGEGVQPQHF. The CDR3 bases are TGTGCCAGCAGTTTAGGCGAAGGGGTTCAGCCCCAGCATTTT.

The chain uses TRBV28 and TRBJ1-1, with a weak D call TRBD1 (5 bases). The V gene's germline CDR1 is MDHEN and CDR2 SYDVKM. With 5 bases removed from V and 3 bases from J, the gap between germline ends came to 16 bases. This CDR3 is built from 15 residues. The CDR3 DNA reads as TGTGCCAGCAGTCGTTGGGGCCAGACGGACACTGAAGCTTTCTTT. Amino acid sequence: CASSRWGQTDTEAFF.

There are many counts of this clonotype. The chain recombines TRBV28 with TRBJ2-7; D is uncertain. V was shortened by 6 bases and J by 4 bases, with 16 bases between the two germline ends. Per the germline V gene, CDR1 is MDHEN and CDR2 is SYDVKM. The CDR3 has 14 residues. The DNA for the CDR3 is TGTGCCAGCAGCCCTCCCGTAGGAGCGTACGAGCAGTACTTC. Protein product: CASSPPVGAYEQYF.

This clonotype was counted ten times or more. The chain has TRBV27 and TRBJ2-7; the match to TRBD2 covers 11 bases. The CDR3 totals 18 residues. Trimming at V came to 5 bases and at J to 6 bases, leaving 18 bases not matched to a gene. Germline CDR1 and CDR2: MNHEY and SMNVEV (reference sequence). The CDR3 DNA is TGTGCCAGCAGTCAGGGGGACAGTACTAGCGGGAGTACTGGCGAGCAGTACTTC. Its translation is CASSQGDSTSGSTGEQYF.

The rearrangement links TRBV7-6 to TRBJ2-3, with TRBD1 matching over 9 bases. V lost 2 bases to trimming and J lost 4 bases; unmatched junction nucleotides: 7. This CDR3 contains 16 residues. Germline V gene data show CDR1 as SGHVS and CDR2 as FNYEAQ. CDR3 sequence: CASSLRQGVQPDTQYF. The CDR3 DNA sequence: TGTGCCAGCAGCTTAAGACAGGGGGTACAGCCAGATACGCAGTATTTT.

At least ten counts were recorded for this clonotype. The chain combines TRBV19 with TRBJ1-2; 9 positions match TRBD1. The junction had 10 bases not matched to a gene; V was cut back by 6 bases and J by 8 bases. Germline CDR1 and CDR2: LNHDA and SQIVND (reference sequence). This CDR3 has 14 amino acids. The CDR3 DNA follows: TGTGCCAGTAGGACGGACAGGGGAGGTGAGGGCTACACCTTC. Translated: CASRTDRGGEGYTF.

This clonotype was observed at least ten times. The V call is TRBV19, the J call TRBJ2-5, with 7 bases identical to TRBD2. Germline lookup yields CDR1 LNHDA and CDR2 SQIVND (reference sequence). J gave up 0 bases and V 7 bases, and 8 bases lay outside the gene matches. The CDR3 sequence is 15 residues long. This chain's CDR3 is CASKGLAVNQETQYF. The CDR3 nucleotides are TGTGCCAGTAAGGGGCTAGCGGTGAACCAAGAGACCCAGTACTTC.

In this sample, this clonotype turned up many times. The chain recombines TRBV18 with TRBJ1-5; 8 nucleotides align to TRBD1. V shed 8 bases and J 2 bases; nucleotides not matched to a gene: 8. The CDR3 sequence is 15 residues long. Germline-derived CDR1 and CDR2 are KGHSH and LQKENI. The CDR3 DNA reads TGTGCCAGCAGCTTAGACAGGGGTGGCAATCAGCCCCAGCATTTT. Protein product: CASSLDRGGNQPQHF.

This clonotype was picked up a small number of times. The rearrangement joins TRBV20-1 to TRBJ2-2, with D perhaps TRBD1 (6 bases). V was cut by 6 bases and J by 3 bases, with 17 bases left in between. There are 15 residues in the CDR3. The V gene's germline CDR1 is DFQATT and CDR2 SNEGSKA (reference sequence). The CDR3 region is CSAARTGYYTGELFF. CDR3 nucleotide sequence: TGCAGTGCAGCCCGAACAGGGTACTACACCGGGGAGCTGTTTTTT.